This entry describes one TCR beta chain. The germline V gene has CDR1 MNHEY and CDR2 SVGAGI. The CDR3 covers 13 residues. The V end lost 8 bases, the J end lost 5 bases, and 12 bases lay between the germline ends. The entry originates in a study of cytomegalovirus exposure and HLA in healthy donors. The primer mix had 60 Vbeta and 13 Jbeta primers. Assay: immunoSEQ multiplex PCR; the TCRdb copy retains only in-frame clones and omits some. This sample has 100,000 or so clones; 74% occur once, and the top ten carry 2% to 2.5%. Sequencing input: PBMCs. The sequence came from a human donor in good health. The genes are TRBV6-5 and TRBJ1-4; possible D gene TRBD1, 6 bases. Here the CDR3 DNA reads TGTGCCAGCGGGGGCGGCCTAAATGAAAAACTGTTTTTT. The encoded protein is CASGGGLNEKLFF.